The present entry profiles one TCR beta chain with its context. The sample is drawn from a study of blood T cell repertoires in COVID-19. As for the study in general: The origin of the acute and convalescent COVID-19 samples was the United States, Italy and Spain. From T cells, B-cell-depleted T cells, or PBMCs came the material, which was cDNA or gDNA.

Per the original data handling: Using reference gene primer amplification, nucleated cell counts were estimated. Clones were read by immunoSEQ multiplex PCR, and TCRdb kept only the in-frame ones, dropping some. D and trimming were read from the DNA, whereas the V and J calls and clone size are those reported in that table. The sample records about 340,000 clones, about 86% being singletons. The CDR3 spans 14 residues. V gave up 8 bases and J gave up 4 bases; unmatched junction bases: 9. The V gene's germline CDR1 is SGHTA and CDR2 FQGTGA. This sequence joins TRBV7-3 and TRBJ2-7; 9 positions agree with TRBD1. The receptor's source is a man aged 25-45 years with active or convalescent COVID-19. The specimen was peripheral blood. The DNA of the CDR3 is TGTGCCAGCCCCCCGGGACAGGGACTATACGAGCAGTACTTC. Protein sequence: CASPPGQGLYEQYF.